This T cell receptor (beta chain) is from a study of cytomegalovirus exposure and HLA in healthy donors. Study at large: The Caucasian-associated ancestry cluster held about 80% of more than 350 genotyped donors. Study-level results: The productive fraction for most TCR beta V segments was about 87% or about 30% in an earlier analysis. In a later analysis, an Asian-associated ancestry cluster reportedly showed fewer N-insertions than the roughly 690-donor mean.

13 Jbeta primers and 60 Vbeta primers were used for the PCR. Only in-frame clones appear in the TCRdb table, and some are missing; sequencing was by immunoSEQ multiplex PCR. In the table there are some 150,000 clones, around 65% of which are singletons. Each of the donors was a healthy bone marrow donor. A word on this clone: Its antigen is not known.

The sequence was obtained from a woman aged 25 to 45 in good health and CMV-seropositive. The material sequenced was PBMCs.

The CDR3, as DNA: TGCGCCAGCACCGGGGGGCGAGGCCTCGGGAACACTGAAGCTTTCTTT. It encodes CASTGGRGLGNTEAFF. This chain joins TRBV10-2 and TRBJ1-1, with D tentatively TRBD1 (6 bases). CDR3 length: 16 amino acids. The germline gives CDR1 WSHSY, CDR2 SAAADI. Trimming pared 7 bases from V and 1 base from J, leaving 19 bases between.